These T cell receptor beta chains were read from a single sample in a study of cytomegalovirus exposure and HLA in healthy donors. Measured with immunoSEQ multiplex PCR; TCRdb has only the in-frame clones, and not every one. This table has about 170,000 clones, roughly four fifths appearing once. The sequencing input was PBMCs. These receptors were obtained from a woman aged 25 to 39 in good health and CMV-seropositive. The CDR3 runs from the conserved cysteine through the conserved F or W. Each record gives: V gene, D gene, J gene, clone size, CDR3 DNA, CDR3 protein. D genes are given only for firm matches. Only part of the rows carry a size: once, few, many, or a class if the clone is expanded.

TRBV5-4	TRBD1	TRBJ2-7	-	TGTGCCAGCAGCCAGGGGGCGTTCAGGAGCTCCTACGAGCAGTACTTC	CASSQGAFRSSYEQYF
TRBV27	-	TRBJ1-6	-	TGTGCCAGCAGTTTATATGGGGGGAATTCACCCCTCCACTTT	CASSLYGGNSPLHF
TRBV6-5	TRBD1	TRBJ1-1	-	TGTGCCAGCAGTTACTCGTTTAGGGGGCGCCCCCCAAAAGCTTTCTTT	CASSYSFRGRPPKAFF
TRBV19	TRBD1	TRBJ1-1	-	TGTGCCAGTAGAGTTCAGTGGACAGGTTTGAACACTGAAGCTTTCTTT	CASRVQWTGLNTEAFF
TRBV15	-	TRBJ1-2	few	TGTGCCACCAGCAGAGATCGGTCAACGGGGGGAACTGGCTACACCTTC	CATSRDRSTGGTGYTF
TRBV5-1	TRBD2	TRBJ2-3	-	TGCGCCAGCAGCTTGTCAGGGCGGGGGAGAACAGATACGCAGTATTTT	CASSLSGRGRTDTQYF
TRBV7-2	-	TRBJ1-2	-	TGTGCCAGCAGCCCTGCAGGGGCGCAAATACATGGCTACACCTTC	CASSPAGAQIHGYTF
TRBV5-1	TRBD1	TRBJ1-2	-	TGCGCCAGCAGCGGGAACAGGGGGCGGGATGGCTACACCTTC	CASSGNRGRDGYTF
TRBV6-1	-	TRBJ2-7	-	TGTGCCAGCAGTCGACTAGTGGGTAATTACGAGCAGTACTTC	CASSRLVGNYEQYF
TRBV19	-	TRBJ1-2	-	TGTGCCAGCTACTCTAACTATGGCTACACCTTC	CASYSNYGYTF
TRBV7-2	-	TRBJ2-3	-	TGTGCCAGCAGCTCCCTTCCAGATACGCAGTATTTT	CASSSLPDTQYF
TRBV27	-	TRBJ1-1	-	TGTGCCAGCCAGAAAAATACTGAAGCTTTCTTT	CASQKNTEAFF
TRBV6-1	TRBD1	TRBJ2-7	-	TGTGCCAGCAGTGAACGGTCGATCTGGACAGGTACCTACGAGCAGTACTTC	CASSERSIWTGTYEQYF
TRBV2	-	TRBJ2-6	-	TGTGCCAGCAGTAAGGAGTCTGGGGCCAACGTCCTGACTTTC	CASSKESGANVLTF
TRBV5-1	-	TRBJ1-5	-	TGCGCCAGCAGCTTGTGGGGGCAGAACAATCAGCCCCAGCATTTT	CASSLWGQNNQPQHF
TRBV27	TRBD1	TRBJ1-2	-	TGTGCCAGCAGTTCGCGGGGGACAGGGAGAGGAGCTAACTATGGCTACACCTTC	CASSSRGTGRGANYGYTF
TRBV18	-	TRBJ2-1	-	TGTGCCAGCTCACCACCAGCGGATTACAATGAGCAGTTCTTC	CASSPPADYNEQFF
TRBV7-2	-	TRBJ2-7	-	TGTGCCAGCAGGGGGGGGCAGTACGAGCAGTACTTC	CASRGGQYEQYF
TRBV2	TRBD1	TRBJ2-1	-	TGTGCCAGCAGTGAGGGACAGAATATACATGAGCAGTTCTTC	CASSEGQNIHEQFF
TRBV7-4	-	TRBJ2-7	-	TGTGCCAGCCCCTTTGGGCTCTTTACCTACGAGCAGTACTTC	CASPFGLFTYEQYF
TRBV4-3	-	TRBJ1-1	-	TGCGCCAGCAGCCACCCAACGGGGGTGCGCACTGAAGCTTTCTTT	CASSHPTGVRTEAFF
TRBV6-1	-	TRBJ2-5	-	TGTGCCAGCAGCGCTAGTTCCGGCGGGGAGACCCAGTACTTC	CASSASSGGETQYF
TRBV2	-	TRBJ2-1	-	TGTGCCAGCAGTAAGGAGACGGCCGACAATGAGCAGTTCTTC	CASSKETADNEQFF
TRBV30	TRBD1	TRBJ1-6	-	TGTGCCTGGAGTGTCCCGGGACAGGGGTCACCCCTCCACTTT	CAWSVPGQGSPLHF
TRBV19	-	TRBJ1-2	few	TGTGCCAGTAGTATCGGAGGCGGATCCGGAGGGCATGGCTACACCTTC	CASSIGGGSGGHGYTF
TRBV4-3	TRBD2	TRBJ2-2	once	TGCGCCAGCAGCCAAGATGGACCCGGGACTAGCGGGGGGCGAACCGGGGAGCTGTTTTTT	CASSQDGPGTSGGRTGELFF
TRBV5-4	-	TRBJ2-1	-	TGTGCCAGCAGCAAGAACGCGGGGAGCTCCTACAATGAGCAGTTCTTC	CASSKNAGSSYNEQFF
TRBV30	-	TRBJ2-7	-	TGTGCCTGGAGTTTAGTCAGTACGTCGACAGGACAGTACTTC	CAWSLVSTSTGQYF
TRBV10-3	TRBD1	TRBJ2-7	-	TGTGCCATCAGCGCGCAGCCTGGACAGGGGGCGGAGGGATTTTACGAGCAGTACTTC	CAISAQPGQGAEGFYEQYF
TRBV7-2	-	TRBJ1-2	few	TGTGCCAGCAGCTTATTTCGGGGTAACTATGGCTACACCTTC	CASSLFRGNYGYTF
TRBV30	-	TRBJ1-6	-	TGTGCCTGGACCCTGGTCCAGCGTATCTCCTATAATTCACCCCTCCACTTT	CAWTLVQRISYNSPLHF
TRBV7-2	-	TRBJ1-1	-	TGTGCCAGCAGCATAATCAGCGGCACTGAAGCTTTCTTT	CASSIISGTEAFF
TRBV30	TRBD1	TRBJ2-5	-	TGTGCCTGGAGGACAGGGGATTGCGAGACCCAGTACTTC	CAWRTGDCETQYF
TRBV7-9	-	TRBJ2-1	-	TGTGCCAGCAGCTACGACAGCTCCTACAATGAGCAGTTCTTC	CASSYDSSYNEQFF
TRBV6-1	-	TRBJ1-1	-	TGTGCCAGCAGGTTAAACACTGAAGCTTTCTTT	CASRLNTEAFF
TRBV5-4	-	TRBJ2-2	-	TGTGCCAGCAGCTCCCAGAACACCGGGGAGCTGTTTTTT	CASSSQNTGELFF
TRBV5-1	-	TRBJ1-1	-	TGCGCCAGCAGCTTGGGAGCAGGGGAAAACACTGAAGCTTTCTTT	CASSLGAGENTEAFF
TRBV30	TRBD1	TRBJ1-2	-	TGTGCCTGGCACAGGGGGCTGAATGGCTACACCTTC	CAWHRGLNGYTF
TRBV2	TRBD2	TRBJ2-5	-	TGTGCCGGCAGTGGGACTAGCGGGCATCAAGAGACCCAGTACTTC	CAGSGTSGHQETQYF
TRBV5-8	-	TRBJ2-2	few	TGCGCCAGCAGCTCAACTACGATGGGGGCGCGAACCGGGGAGCTGTTTTTT	CASSSTTMGARTGELFF
TRBV5-1	TRBD1	TRBJ1-2	-	TGCGCCAGCAGCTTGGGGAGCAGAGACAGGGGGTCGGGCTACACCTTC	CASSLGSRDRGSGYTF
TRBV5-6	-	TRBJ1-4	-	TGTGCCAGCAGCTTGGTTGGTGGTGGCAGCCTAGATGAAAAACTGTTTTTT	CASSLVGGGSLDEKLFF
TRBV19	TRBD1	TRBJ2-7	-	TGTGCCAGTAGTAAAGGGACAGGGGGCGATATCTACGAGCAGTACTTC	CASSKGTGGDIYEQYF
TRBV19	TRBD1	TRBJ1-2	-	TGTGCCAGTAGTATAGGGACAGGGACCTATGGCTACACCTTC	CASSIGTGTYGYTF
TRBV5-6	TRBD1	TRBJ1-5	-	TGTGCCAGCAGCGTCTACCTTGGACAGGGCCTAGGTCAGCCCCAGCATTTT	CASSVYLGQGLGQPQHF